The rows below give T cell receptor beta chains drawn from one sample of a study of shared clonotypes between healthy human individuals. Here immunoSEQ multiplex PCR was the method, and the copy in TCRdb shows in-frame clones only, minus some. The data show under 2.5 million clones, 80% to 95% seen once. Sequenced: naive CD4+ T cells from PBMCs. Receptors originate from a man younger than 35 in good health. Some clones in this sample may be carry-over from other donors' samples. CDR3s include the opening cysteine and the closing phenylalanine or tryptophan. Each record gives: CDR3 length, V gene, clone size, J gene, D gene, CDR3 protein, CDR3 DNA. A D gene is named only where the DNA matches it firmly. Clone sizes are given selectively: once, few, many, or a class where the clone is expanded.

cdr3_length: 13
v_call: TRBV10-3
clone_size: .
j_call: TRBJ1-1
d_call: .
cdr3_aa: CATLRTLNTEAFF
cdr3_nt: TGTGCCACCCTCAGGACCCTGAACACTGAAGCTTTCTTT

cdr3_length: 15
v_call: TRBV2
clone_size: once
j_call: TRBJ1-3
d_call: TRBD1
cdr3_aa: CASCWDRFSGNTIYF
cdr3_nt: TGTGCCAGCTGCTGGGACAGGTTTTCTGGAAACACCATATATTTT

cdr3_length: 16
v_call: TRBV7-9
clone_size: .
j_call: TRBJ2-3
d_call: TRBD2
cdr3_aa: CASSLGLAGGRDTQYF
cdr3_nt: TGTGCCAGCAGCTTAGGACTAGCGGGAGGGAGAGATACGCAGTATTTT

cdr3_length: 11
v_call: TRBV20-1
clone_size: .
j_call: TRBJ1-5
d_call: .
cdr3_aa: CSALAEQPQHF
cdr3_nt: TGCAGTGCTCTCGCCGAACAGCCCCAGCATTTT

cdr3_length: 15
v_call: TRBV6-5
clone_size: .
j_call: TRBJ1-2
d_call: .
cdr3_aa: CASKRGTGDNYGYTF
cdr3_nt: TGTGCCAGCAAGAGGGGGACCGGTGATAACTATGGCTACACCTTC

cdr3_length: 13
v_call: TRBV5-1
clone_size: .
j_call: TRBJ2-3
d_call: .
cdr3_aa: CASSTISRDTQYF
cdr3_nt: TGCGCCAGCAGCACCATTAGCCGGGATACGCAGTATTTT

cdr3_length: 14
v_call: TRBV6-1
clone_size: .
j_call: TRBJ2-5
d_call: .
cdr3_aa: CASSGGSWGETQYF
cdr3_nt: TGTGCCAGCAGTGGGGGTAGTTGGGGGGAGACCCAGTACTTC

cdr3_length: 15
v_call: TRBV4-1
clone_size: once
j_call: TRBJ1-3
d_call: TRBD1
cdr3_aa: CASSRGQGSGNTIYF
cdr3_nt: TGCGCCAGCAGCCGGGGACAGGGATCTGGAAACACCATATATTTT

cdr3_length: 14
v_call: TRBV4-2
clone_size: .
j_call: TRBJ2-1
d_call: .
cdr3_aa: CASSQEGPNSEQFF
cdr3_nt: TGTGCCAGCAGCCAAGAGGGACCAAACTCTGAGCAGTTCTTC

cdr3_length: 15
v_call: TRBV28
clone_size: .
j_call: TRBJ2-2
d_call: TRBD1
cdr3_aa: CASSRTGPNTGELFF
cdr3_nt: TGTGCCAGCAGCCGGACAGGGCCGAACACCGGGGAGCTGTTTTTT

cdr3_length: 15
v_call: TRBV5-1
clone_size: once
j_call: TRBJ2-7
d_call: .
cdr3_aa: CASRIRGSTYYEQYF
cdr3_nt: TGCGCCAGCCGGATCCGGGGGTCGACATACTACGAGCAGTACTTC

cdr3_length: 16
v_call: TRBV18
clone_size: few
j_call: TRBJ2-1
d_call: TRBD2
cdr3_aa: CASSYGLAGAYNEQFF
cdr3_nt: TGTGCCAGCTCATACGGACTAGCGGGAGCCTACAATGAGCAGTTCTTC

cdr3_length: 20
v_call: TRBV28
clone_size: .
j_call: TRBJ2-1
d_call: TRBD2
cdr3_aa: CASSSQRLAGGPMSYNEQFF
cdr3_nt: TGTGCCAGCAGTTCACAACGACTAGCGGGAGGGCCGATGTCCTACAATGAGCAGTTCTTC

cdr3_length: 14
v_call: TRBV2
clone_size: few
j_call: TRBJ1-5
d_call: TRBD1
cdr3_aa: CASSSGQGGQPQHF
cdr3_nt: TGTGCCAGCAGTTCGGGACAGGGTGGCCAGCCCCAGCATTTT

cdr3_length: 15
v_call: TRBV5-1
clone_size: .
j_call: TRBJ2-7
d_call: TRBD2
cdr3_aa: CASSLASGSAYEQYF
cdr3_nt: TGCGCCAGCAGCTTGGCTAGCGGGAGCGCCTACGAGCAGTACTTC

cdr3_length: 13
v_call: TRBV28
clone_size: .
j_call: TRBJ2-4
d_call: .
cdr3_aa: CASSLSTDVIQYF
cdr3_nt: TGTGCCAGCAGTTTAAGTACAGATGTTATTCAGTACTTC

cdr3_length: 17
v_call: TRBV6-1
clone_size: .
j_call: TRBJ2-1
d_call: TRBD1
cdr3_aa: CAISDNQRDRGYNEQFF
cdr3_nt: TGTGCCATCAGTGACAACCAAAGGGACAGAGGGTACAATGAGCAGTTCTTC

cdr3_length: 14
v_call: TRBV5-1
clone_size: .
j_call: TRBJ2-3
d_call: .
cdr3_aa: CASSLLPGGDTQYF
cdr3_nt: TGCGCCAGCAGCTTGCTCCCGGGTGGGGATACGCAGTATTTT

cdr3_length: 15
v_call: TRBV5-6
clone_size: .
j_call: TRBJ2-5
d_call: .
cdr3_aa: CASSLGLRGQETQYF
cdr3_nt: TGTGCCAGCAGCTTGGGGCTCCGAGGCCAAGAGACCCAGTACTTC

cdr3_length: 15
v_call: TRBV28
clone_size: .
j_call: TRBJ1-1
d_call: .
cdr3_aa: CASSPPAGRNTEAFF
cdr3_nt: TGTGCCAGCAGCCCCCCGGCAGGGAGGAACACTGAAGCTTTCTTT

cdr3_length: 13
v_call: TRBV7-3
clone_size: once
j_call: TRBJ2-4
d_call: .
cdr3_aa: CASSLLGADIQYF
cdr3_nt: TGTGCCAGCAGCTTATTGGGGGCTGACATTCAGTACTTC

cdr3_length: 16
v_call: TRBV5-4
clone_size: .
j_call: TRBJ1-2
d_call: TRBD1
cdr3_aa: CASSHGEGAAGYGYTF
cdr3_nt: TGTGCCAGCAGCCACGGGGAGGGGGCTGCTGGCTATGGCTACACCTTC

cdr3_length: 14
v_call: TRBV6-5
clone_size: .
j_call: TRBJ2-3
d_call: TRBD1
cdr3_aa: CATGWGTGGDTQYF
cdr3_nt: TGTGCCACCGGGTGGGGGACAGGGGGGGATACGCAGTATTTT

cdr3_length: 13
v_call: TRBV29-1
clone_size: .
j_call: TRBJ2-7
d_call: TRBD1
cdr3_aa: CSVPSGQGYEQYF
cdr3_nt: TGCAGCGTCCCCTCGGGACAGGGTTACGAGCAGTACTTC

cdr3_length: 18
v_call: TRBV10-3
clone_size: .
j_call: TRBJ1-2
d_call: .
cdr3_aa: CAVTSQESGTPTNYGYTF
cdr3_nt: TGTGCCGTTACCAGTCAGGAGTCAGGGACACCGACTAACTATGGCTACACCTTC

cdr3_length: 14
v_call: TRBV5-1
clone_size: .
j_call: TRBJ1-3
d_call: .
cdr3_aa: CASSFRPRGDTIYF
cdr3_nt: TGCGCCAGCAGCTTCCGCCCCCGGGGGGACACCATATATTTT

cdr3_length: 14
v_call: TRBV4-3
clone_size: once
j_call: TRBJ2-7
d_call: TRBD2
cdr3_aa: CASSRRAGGYEQYF
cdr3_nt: TGCGCCAGCAGCCGGAGGGCGGGAGGGTACGAGCAGTACTTC

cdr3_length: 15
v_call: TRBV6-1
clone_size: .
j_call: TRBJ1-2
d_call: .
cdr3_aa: CASSEALGSRYGYTF
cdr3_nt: TGTGCCAGCAGTGAAGCTCTCGGGTCCCGGTATGGCTACACCTTC

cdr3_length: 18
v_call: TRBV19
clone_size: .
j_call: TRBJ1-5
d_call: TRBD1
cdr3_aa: CASSIKTGGWDGNQPQHF
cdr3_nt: TGTGCCAGTAGTATCAAGACAGGGGGTTGGGATGGCAATCAGCCCCAGCATTTT

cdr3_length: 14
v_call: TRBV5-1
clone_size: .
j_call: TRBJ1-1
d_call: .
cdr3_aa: CASSLGGQVTEAFF
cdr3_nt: TGCGCCAGCAGCTTGGGGGGGCAAGTCACTGAAGCTTTCTTT

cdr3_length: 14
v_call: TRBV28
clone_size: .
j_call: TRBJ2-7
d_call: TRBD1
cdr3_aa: CASSPGTASYEQYF
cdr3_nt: TGTGCCAGCAGCCCGGGGACAGCTTCCTACGAGCAGTACTTC